The source of this T cell receptor beta chain is a study of T cells after yellow fever vaccination. Study-wide context: Preparation of the low-cell-number fractions used SMART-Seq v4 Ultra Low Input.

TCRdb re-called the 5' RACE reads through MiXCR, storing one row per CDR3 protein. The repertoire consists of some 560,000 distinct CDR3 sequences, with about 19% occurring once and the leading ten covering roughly 13%. In this sample, this clonotype turned up many times. Per the germline V gene, CDR1 is SEHNR and CDR2 is FQNEAQ (reference sequence). The CDR3 has 14 amino acids. V lost 3 bases to trimming and J lost 4 bases, with 12 bases between them. V and J are TRBV7-9 and TRBJ1-2; possibly TRBD1 for D (5 bases). This TCR was sampled from a young man who received the YFV17D yellow fever vaccine. Specimen: PBMCs, collected 15 days after the yellow fever booster vaccination. This CDR3 is CASSFSGQGYGYTF. CDR3 bases: TGTGCCAGCAGCTTTAGCGGTCAGGGCTATGGCTACACCTTC.